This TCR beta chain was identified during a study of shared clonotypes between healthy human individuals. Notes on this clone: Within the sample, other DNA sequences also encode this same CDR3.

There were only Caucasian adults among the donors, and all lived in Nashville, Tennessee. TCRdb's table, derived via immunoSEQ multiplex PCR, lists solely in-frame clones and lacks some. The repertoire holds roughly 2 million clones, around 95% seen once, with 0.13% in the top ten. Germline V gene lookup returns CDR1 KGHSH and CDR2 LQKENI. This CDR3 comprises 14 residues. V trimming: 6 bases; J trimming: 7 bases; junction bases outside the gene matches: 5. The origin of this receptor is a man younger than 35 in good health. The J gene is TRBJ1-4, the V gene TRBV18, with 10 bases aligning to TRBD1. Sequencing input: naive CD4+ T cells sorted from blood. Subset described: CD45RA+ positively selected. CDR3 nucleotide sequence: TGTGCCAGCTCCCGACAGGGGGCAGGTGAAAAACTGTTTTTT. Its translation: CASSRQGAGEKLFF.